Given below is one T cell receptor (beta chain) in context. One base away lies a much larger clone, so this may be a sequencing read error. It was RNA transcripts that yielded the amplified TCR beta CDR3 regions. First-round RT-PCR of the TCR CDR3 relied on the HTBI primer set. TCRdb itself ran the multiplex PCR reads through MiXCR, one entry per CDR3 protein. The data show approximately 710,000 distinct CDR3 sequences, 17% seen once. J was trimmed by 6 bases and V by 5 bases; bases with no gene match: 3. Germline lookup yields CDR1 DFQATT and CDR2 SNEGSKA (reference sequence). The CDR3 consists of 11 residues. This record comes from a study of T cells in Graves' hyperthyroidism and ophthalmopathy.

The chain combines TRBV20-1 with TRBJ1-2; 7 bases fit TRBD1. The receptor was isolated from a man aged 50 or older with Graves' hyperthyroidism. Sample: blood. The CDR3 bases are TGCAGTGCTGAGCAGGGGGATGGCTACACCTTC. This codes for CSAEQGDGYTF.